This TCR beta chain was documented in a study of CD39 and CD103 CD8 tumor-infiltrating T cells listed by TCRdb under 2018. General notes on the study: Repertoire comparisons were shown for an HPV-positive HNSCC, an HPV-negative HNSCC, an ovarian cancer and a melanoma patient. Deep sequencing of TCRbeta CDR3 was used to compare the repertoires of CD8 TIL subsets, defined by CD103 and CD39, against those of peripheral memory CD8 T cells.

Genomic DNA was extracted with the DNeasy Blood and Tissue Kit from 10,000 to 100,000 sorted cells per subset. TCRbeta V-J or V-D-J regions were sequenced and mapped by the immunoSEQ service, with coverage above 10x per sample. Processing in the source paper ran as follows. Only productive rearrangements exported from the immunoSEQ Analyzer platform were analyzed, with clonality assessed on the 500 most abundant clones. The Morisita-Horn similarity index and the Jaccard index were used to quantify repertoire overlap between populations. In roughly 6 cancer patients, Morisita-Horn similarity was measured between the TCR repertoires of CD8 T-cell subsets. TCRdb took over this immuneACCESS table, retaining in-frame rearrangements with V and J assigned. Such tables are incomplete; in checked studies, under half of the missing clones stem from an unresolved V gene, and the remainder is unexplained. V and J calls and clone size are as listed in that table; D and trimming were resolved from the DNA. The sample has approximately 17,000 clones on record, approximately 90% of them singletons. The ten top clones hold approximately 4.5% of the sample.

What the research found in general, with its limitations: Clonotypes from DP TILs were seldom detected in blood or uninvolved lymph node, while clonotypes from DN TILs overlapped to a large extent with peripheral memory CD8 repertoires. DP CD8 TILs appeared to be more oligoclonal than DN and SP CD8 TILs and blood memory CD8 T cells, with roughly 50-90% covered by the top 30 clonotypes.

At the time of sample collection the patients were not on therapy, although prior treatments varied from chemotherapy, radiotherapy, surgery and immunotherapy to no treatment. Thawed cells were enriched for T lymphocytes with a negative-selection kit, adding EpCAM beads for tumor-infiltrating lymphocytes. Memory CD8 T cells were sorted as CD8+CD4-CD45RA- cells regardless of CCR7 expression. Peripheral blood mononuclear cells were isolated by Ficoll-Paque PLUS gradient and cryopreserved before analysis. Populations were sorted on a FACSAria II to roughly 99% purity, and the cell pellets were frozen for TCR sequencing without being cultured. To note about this clone: Its antigen specificity is not known. Base qualities are missing; no much larger clone stands one base away.

The CDR3 spans 14 residues, from the cysteine through the phenylalanine. Only the CDR3 region is kept as DNA, spanning 42 bases read in frame from base 1. Trimming removed 1 base from V and 6 bases from J; the gene matches leave 5 bases unexplained. The germline V gene yields SNHLY for CDR1 and FYNNEI for CDR2. The receptor comes from a human donor with head and neck squamous cell carcinoma. Sample: CD8+ T cells sorted from blood. The meaning of the sample's cell subset or site label: total memory CD8 T cells (CD45RA-CCR7+/-) from blood or uninvolved lymph node. The sequence is built from TRBV2 and TRBJ2-7, with 8 junctional bases fitting TRBD1. The CDR3 protein: CASSEEDRVGEQYF. In nucleotide form, the sequence is TGTGCCAGCAGTGAAGAGGACAGGGTTGGCGAGCAGTACTTC. Supplemented by the reference TRBV2 and TRBJ2-7 proteins around the CDR3, the complete variable domain is EPEVTQTPSHQVTQMGQEVILRCVPISNHLYFYWYRQILGQKVEFLVSFYNNEISEKSEIFDDQFSVERPDGSNFTLKIRSTKLEDSAMYFCASSEEDRVGEQYFGPGTRLTVT.